What follows are 7 T cell receptor beta chains derived from one specimen sequenced in a study of shared clonotypes between healthy human individuals (dated by TCRdb to the early 2020s). Libraries were built with the immunoSEQ multiplex PCR assay. This is the immuneACCESS table as TCRdb keeps it, with only in-frame sequences that have V and J called. A part of the clones is gone; compared with another copy, unresolved V genes explain less than half, and the rest is unexplained. Present in this sample are around 750,000 clones, approximately 79% of which were seen just once. Roughly 1.7% of the sample is in the top ten clones. Sequencing was done on a sample of memory CD4+ T cells sorted from blood. The cell subset or site label, read with the paper, signifies: CD45RA-negative fraction. These receptors were taken from a woman aged 25 to 45 in good health.

This clone was recorded once. The CDR3 region has the DNA TGTGCCAGCAGCTCGTCGGGTAGCGGACCCTACGAGCAGTACTTC. The encoded protein is CASSSSGSGPYEQYF. The V gene is TRBV5-4, the J gene TRBJ2-7; D perhaps matches TRBD2 (6 bases). The germline V gene encodes CDR1 SGHNT and CDR2 YYREEE (reference sequence). The V and J ends lost 3 bases and 2 bases respectively, with 15 bases between them. The CDR3 is made up of 15 amino acids.

The chain joins TRBV6-5 to TRBJ2-7; D is possibly TRBD1 (5 bases). The CDR3 is made up of 15 amino acids. V was pared by 0 bases and J by 6 bases, with 15 bases between. CDR1 is MNHEY, CDR2 SVGAGI, per germline. CDR3 sequence: CASSYSWQGASEQYF. In DNA form, the CDR3 reads TGTGCCAGCAGTTACTCGTGGCAAGGGGCCTCCGAGCAGTACTTC.

The rearrangement links TRBV28 to TRBJ2-5; 8 bases match TRBD2. V lost 6 bases to trimming and J lost 5 bases; unmatched junction nucleotides: 14. The CDR3 runs to 16 residues. Germline V CDR1 and CDR2: MDHEN, SYDVKM. The CDR3 sequence: CASSIGRATRRETQYF. The DNA for the CDR3 is TGTGCCAGCAGCATCGGGAGGGCCACGAGGCGGGAGACCCAGTACTTC.

The chain joins TRBV5-6 to TRBJ1-4; D might be TRBD1 (6 bases). This CDR3 region has 13 residues. The germline gives CDR1 SGHDT, CDR2 YYEEEE. Trimming cost V 4 bases and J 10 bases, with 14 bases left between them. CDR3 amino acids: CASSLNRDGKLFF. In DNA, the CDR3 is TGTGCCAGCAGCCTTAACAGGGACGGAAAACTGTTTTTT.

This chain connects TRBV7-8 to TRBJ2-5; D gene unclear. CDR1 and CDR2 (germline): SGHVS, FQNEAQ. The germline V and J ends were trimmed by 5 bases and 3 bases, with 10 bases remaining between them. This CDR3 comprises 13 residues. In nucleotides, the CDR3 is TGTGCCAGCAGCGGTGGCCAAAAAGAGACCCAGTACTTC. Its translation is CASSGGQKETQYF.

As for this clone: This specimen includes other DNA sequences encoding the same CDR3. The genes are TRBV6-6 and TRBJ2-5; 8 bases line up with TRBD1. CDR1 MNHNY and CDR2 SVGAGI come from the germline V gene (reference sequence). The CDR3 extends over 15 amino acids. The J segment lost 2 bases and the V segment lost 2 bases, leaving 4 bases of the junction unmatched. DNA for the CDR3: TGTGCCAGCAGTTACCCAAACAGGGGGCAAGAGACCCAGTACTTC. Translating gives CASSYPNRGQETQYF.

This clone was counted only a few times. This chain connects TRBV7-6 to TRBJ2-5; no reliable D call. From germline, CDR1 is SGHVS and CDR2 FNYEAQ. V was pared by 2 bases and J by 4 bases, with 8 bases between. This CDR3 region has 13 residues. The CDR3 region has the DNA TGTGCCAGCAGCTTATATCCTACAGAGACCCAGTACTTC. Translation: CASSLYPTETQYF.